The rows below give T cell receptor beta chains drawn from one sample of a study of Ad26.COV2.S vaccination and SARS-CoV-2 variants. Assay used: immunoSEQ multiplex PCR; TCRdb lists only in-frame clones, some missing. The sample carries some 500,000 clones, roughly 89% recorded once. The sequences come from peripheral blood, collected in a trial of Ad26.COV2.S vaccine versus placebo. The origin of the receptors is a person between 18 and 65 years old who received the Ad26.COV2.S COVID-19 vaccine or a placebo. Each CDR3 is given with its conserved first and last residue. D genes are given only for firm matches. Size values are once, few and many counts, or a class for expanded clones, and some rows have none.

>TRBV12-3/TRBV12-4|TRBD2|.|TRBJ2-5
TGTGCCAGCAGGGAGGGAGGGCGAGAGACCCAGTACTTC
CASREGGRETQYF
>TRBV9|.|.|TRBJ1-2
TGTGCCAGCAGCGTAGGTCCCTCCCCCCAGGGCGGCTACACCTTC
CASSVGPSPQGGYTF
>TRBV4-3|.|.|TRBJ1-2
TGCGCCAGCAGCCAAGTGCACAGGGTGGAAGGCTACACCTTC
CASSQVHRVEGYTF
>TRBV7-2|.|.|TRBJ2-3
TGTGCCAGCAGCCGGACAGTGAGCACAGATACGCAGTATTTT
CASSRTVSTDTQYF
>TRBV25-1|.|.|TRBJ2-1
TGTGCCAGCAGTGAACCCGCGGGCCGCTACAATGAGCAGTTCTTC
CASSEPAGRYNEQFF
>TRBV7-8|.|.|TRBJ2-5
TGTGCCAGCAGCAAACTACAGCAAGAGACCCAGTACTTC
CASSKLQQETQYF
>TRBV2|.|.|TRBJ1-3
TGTGCCAGCAGTGAAGGGGGCATTGGAAACACCATATATTTT
CASSEGGIGNTIYF
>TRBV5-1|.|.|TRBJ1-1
TGCGCCAGCAGCTTGGAAAGCCCCAGCACTGAAGCTTTCTTT
CASSLESPSTEAFF
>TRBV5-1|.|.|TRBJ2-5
TGCGCCAGCAGTCGGGACAGGCGGGGGGAGACCCAGTACTTC
CASSRDRRGETQYF
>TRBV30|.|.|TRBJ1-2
TGTGCCTGGAGTGTAGACAGATCGGCTGGCTACACCTTC
CAWSVDRSAGYTF
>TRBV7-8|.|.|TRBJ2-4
TGTGCCAGCAGCTTAGATCCCACATCGGGGACCAAAAACATTCAGTACTTC
CASSLDPTSGTKNIQYF
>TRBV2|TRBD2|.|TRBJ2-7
TGTGCCAGCAGACCAACTAGCGGGAGACCTAAACTAGCGCGGGTCGCCTCTGGGTTGAGCGAGCAGTACTTC
CASRPTSGRPKLARVASGLSEQYF
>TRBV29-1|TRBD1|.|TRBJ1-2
TGCAGCGGGGGGACAGGATCAGTTTATGGCTACACCTTC
CSGGTGSVYGYTF
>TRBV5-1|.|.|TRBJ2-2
TGCGCCAGCAGCTCTTTGGGGGCTATGAACACCGGGGAGCTGTTTTTT
CASSSLGAMNTGELFF
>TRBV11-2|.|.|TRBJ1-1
TGTGCCAGCAGCTTACAGGGACGCACTGAAGCTTTCTTT
CASSLQGRTEAFF
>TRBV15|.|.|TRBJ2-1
TGTGCCACCAGCAGAGATTGGGTGGGGAATGAGCAGTTCTTC
CATSRDWVGNEQFF
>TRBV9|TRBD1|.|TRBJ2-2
TGTGCCAGCAGAAGGGGGCAGGGGGAGCTGTTTTTT
CASRRGQGELFF
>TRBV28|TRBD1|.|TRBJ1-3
TGTGCCAGCACCTTAAGCGGGACAGGGGTTGGAAACACCATATATTTT
CASTLSGTGVGNTIYF
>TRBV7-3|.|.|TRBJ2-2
TGTGCCAGCAGCTTAGGGACTGCCACCGGGGAGCTGTTTTTT
CASSLGTATGELFF
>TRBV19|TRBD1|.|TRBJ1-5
TGTGCCAGTACTCTAGACAGGGCTTATAGCAATCAGCCCCAGCATTTT
CASTLDRAYSNQPQHF
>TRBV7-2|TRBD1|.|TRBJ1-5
TGTGCCAGCAGTCCCCGGGACAGAAATCAGCCCCAGCATTTT
CASSPRDRNQPQHF
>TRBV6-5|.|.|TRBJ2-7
TGTGCCAGCAGCAAGAGCTCCTACGAGCAGTACTTC
CASSKSSYEQYF
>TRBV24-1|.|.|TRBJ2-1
TGTGCCACCAGTGGGTACTACAATGAGCAGTTCTTC
CATSGYYNEQFF
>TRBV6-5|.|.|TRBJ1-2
TGTGCCAGCAGGGGAAGAGACGGAGACTATGGCTACACCTTC
CASRGRDGDYGYTF
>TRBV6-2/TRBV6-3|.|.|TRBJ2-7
TGTGCCAGCAGTTACATACTATGGCAGAAATACGAGCAGTACTTC
CASSYILWQKYEQYF
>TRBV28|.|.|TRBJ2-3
TGTGCCAGTGTAAAACGCCCAGGGACAGATACGCAGTATTTT
CASVKRPGTDTQYF
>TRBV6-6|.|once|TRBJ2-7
TGTGCCAGCAGCCCAGGTTCCTACGAGCAGTACTTC
CASSPGSYEQYF